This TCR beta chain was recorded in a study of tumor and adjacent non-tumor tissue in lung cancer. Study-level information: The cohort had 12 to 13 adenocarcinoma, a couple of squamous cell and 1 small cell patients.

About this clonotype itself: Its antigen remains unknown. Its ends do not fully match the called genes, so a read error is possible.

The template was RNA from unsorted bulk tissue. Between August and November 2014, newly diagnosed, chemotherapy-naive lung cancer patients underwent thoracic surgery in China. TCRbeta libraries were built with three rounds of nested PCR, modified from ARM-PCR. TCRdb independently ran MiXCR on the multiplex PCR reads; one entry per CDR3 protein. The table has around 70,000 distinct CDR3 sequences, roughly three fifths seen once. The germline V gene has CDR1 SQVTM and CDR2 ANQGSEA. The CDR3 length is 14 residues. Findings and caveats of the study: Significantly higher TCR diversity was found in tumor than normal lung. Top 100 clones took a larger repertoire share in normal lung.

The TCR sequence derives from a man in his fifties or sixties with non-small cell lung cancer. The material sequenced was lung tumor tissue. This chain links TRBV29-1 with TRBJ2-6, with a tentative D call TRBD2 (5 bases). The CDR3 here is CSVGALGVANVLIF. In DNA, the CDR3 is TGCAGCGTTGGAGCGCTCGGGGTGGCCAACGTCCTGATTTTC. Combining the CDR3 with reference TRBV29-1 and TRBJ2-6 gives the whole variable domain SAVISQKPSRDICQRGTSLTIQCQVDSQVTMMFWYRQQPGQSLTLIATANQGSEATYESGFVIDKFPISRPNLTFSTLTVSNMSPEDSSIYLCSVGALGVANVLIFGAGSRLTVL.